This T cell receptor (beta chain) derives from a study of neurological immune-mediated disorders. Study information: The disease course was relapsing-remitting in roughly 31 and secondary progressive in about 8.5% of the roughly 34 multiple sclerosis patients.

PBMCs stored at -80 C, 2 million in total, were the source of the unsorted libraries. This clonotype was counted at least ten times. Its antigen is not identified. Study results and limitations: The level of TCR clonal expansion was highest in patients with HTLV-1-associated myelopathy and lowest in multiple sclerosis, where it fell below the level seen in healthy controls. No sharing of CDR3 amino acid sequences was observed among expanded clones across subjects, suggesting private repertoires in all groups.

TCRdb ran MiXCR on the 5' RACE reads and lists one entry per CDR3 protein. Of 49,000 or so distinct CDR3 sequences listed, 4.5% are singletons. The CDR3 is 15 residues long. CDR1 is DFQATT, CDR2 SNEGSKA, per germline (reference sequence). Trimming took 0 bases from V and 5 from J; bases not matched to a gene: 5. The rearrangement links TRBV20-1 to TRBJ2-7, with TRBD1 identical over 12 bases. The sequencing sample was made of PBMCs. This receptor was identified in a woman in her sixties with multiple sclerosis. The CDR3 nucleotides are TGCAGTGCTAGAGATACGGGGACAGGGGGCCACGAGCAGTACTTC. Its protein is CSARDTGTGGHEQYF.